Here is one T cell receptor (beta chain) with its context. Its antigen remains unidentified. Regarding time point: blood 2 weeks post-SBRT. The sample's treatment: 15 Gy SBRT to primary tumor, nephrectomy 4 weeks later. The patient's renal cell carcinoma had clear cell pathology. This CDR3 has 17 residues. V lost 7 bases to trimming and J lost 0 bases; unmatched junction nucleotides: 13. CDR1 and CDR2 from the germline V gene are LNHDA and SQIVND (reference sequence). These data belong to a study of radiation and T cells in renal cell carcinoma. General study results and limits: Without pretreatment biopsies, baseline tumor clonotype presence was undetermined.

The method was immunoSEQ multiplex PCR; TCRdb's version includes in-frame clones alone and lacks a portion of them. The table shows tens of thousands of clones, with 80% to 90% occurring only once. Sequencing used blood, obtained from a patient whose treatment included radiotherapy and nephrectomy. The receptor was derived from a woman between 50 and 59 years old with renal cell carcinoma. V gene TRBV19 combines with J gene TRBJ1-1, with TRBD1 matching 8 bases. CDR3 in amino acids: CASTPRTQGAMNTEAFF. CDR3 coding DNA: TGTGCCAGTACCCCCCGAACCCAGGGGGCGATGAACACTGAAGCTTTCTTT. The whole variable domain, remainder taken from reference TRBV19 and TRBJ1-1, is DGGITQSPKYLFRKEGQNVTLSCEQNLNHDAMYWYRQDPGQGLRLIYYSQIVNDFQKGDIAEGYSVSREKKESFPLTVTSAQKNPTAFYLCASTPRTQGAMNTEAFFGQGTRLTVV.